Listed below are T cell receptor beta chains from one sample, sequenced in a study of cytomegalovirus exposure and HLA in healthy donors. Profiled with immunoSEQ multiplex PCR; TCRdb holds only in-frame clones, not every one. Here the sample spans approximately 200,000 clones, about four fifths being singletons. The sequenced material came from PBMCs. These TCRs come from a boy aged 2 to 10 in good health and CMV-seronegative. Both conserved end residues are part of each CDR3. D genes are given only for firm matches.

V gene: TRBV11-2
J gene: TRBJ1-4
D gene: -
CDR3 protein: CASSLHRQTEKLFF

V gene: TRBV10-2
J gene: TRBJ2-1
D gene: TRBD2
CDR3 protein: CASSKSSGGTYNEQFF

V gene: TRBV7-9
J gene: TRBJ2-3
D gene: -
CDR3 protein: CASSLGTADTQYF

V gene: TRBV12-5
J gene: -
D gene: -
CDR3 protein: CASGLLGYTEQYF

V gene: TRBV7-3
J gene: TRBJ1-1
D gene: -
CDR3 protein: CASSPTITGTEAFF

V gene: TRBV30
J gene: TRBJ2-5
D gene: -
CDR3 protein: CAWGGGGETQYF

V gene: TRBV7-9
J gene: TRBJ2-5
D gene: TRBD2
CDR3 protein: CASSLLAGGAETQYF

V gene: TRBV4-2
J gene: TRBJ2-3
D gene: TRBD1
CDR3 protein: CASSGRTGDTQYF

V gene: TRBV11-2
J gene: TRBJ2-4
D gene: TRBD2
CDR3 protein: CASSSALAGGRNIQYF

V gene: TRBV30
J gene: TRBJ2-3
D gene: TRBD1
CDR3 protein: CAWSNRGDTQYF

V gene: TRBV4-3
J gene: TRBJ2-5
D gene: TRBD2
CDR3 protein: CASSRLAWETQYF

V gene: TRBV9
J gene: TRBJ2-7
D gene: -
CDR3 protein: CASSAGAPAYEQYF

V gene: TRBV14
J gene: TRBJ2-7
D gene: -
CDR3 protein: CASIHRAHEQYF

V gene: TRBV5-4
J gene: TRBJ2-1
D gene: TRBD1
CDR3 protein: CASSSRDRGFYNEQFF

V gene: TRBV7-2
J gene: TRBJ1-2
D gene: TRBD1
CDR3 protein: CASSSQGQGAGGYTF

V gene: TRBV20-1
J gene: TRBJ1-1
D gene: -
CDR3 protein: CSARDLEAFF

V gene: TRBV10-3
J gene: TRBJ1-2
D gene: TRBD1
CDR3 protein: CAISGFVWETGPSLHRPIDGYTF

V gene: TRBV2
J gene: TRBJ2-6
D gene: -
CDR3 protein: CASSEGLSGANVLTF

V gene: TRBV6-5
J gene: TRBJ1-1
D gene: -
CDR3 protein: CASSLQGNTEAFF

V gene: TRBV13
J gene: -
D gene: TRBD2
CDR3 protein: CASSLRLAGRAAGELFF

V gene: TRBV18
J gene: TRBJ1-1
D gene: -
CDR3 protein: CASSPLAGGGNTEAFF

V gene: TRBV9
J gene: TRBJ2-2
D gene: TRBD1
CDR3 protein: CASSVAPSTGGTGELFF

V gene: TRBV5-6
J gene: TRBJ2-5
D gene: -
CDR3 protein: CASSLPGDETQYF

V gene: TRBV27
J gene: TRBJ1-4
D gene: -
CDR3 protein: CASSYRSNEKLFF

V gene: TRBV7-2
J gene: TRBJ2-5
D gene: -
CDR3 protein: CASSLTVQAAQYF

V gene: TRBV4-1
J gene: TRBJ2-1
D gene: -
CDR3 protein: CASAQDERAGQFF

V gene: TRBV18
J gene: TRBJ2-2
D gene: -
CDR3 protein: CASSLVFSEAGELFF

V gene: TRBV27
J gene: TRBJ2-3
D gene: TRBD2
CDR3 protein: CASSGGGAKDTQYF

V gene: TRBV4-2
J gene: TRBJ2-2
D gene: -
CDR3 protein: CASSHRTNTGELFF

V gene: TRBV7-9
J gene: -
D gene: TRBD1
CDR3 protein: CASSSNGQGDEQYF

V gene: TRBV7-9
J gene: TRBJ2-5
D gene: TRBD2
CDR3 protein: CASSLLLAGSESETQYF

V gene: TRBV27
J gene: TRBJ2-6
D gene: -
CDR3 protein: CASTSYPLNSPGANVLTF